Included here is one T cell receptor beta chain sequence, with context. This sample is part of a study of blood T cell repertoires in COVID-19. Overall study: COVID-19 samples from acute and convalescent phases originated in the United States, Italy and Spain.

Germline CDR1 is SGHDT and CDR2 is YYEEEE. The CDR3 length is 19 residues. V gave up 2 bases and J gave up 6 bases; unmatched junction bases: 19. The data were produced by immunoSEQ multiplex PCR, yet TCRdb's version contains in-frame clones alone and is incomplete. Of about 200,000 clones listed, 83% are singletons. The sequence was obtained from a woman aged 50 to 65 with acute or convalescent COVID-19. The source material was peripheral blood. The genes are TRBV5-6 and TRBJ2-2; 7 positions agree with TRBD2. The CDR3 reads CASSFFGGIGRRAAGELFF. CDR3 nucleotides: TGTGCCAGCAGCTTCTTCGGGGGGATCGGGCGGCGCGCAGCCGGGGAGCTGTTTTTT. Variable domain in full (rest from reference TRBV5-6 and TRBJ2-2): DAGVTQSPTHLIKTRGQQVTLRCSPKSGHDTVSWYQQALGQGPQFIFQYYEEEERQRGNFPDRFSGHQFPNYSSELNVNALLLGDSALYLCASSFFGGIGRRAAGELFFGEGSRLTVL.